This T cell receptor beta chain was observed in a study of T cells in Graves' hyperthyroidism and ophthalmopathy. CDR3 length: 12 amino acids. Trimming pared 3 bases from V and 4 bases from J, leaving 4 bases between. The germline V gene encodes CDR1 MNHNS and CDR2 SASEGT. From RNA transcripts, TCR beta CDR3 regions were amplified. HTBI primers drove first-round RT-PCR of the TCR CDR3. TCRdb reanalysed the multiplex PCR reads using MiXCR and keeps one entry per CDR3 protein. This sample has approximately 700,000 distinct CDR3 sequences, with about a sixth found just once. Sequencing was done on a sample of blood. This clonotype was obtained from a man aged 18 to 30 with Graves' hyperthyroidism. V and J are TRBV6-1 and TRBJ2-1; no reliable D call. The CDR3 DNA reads TGTGCCAGCAGTGAGACTTACAATGAGCAGTTCTTC. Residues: CASSETYNEQFF.